The clone carrying this TCR beta chain was seen only a few times. The sample comes from a study of T-cell reconstitution after alpha-beta-depleted transplantation in children. Per the germline V gene, CDR1 is SGHTA and CDR2 is FQGNSA. The CDR3 is 14 residues long. Germline trimming cut 4 bases from V and 9 bases from J; bases unmatched to any gene: 7. Researchers prepared the TCRbeta library using unique molecular identifiers, the study reports. TCRdb itself ran the PCR reads through MiXCR, one entry per CDR3 protein. The table includes 500,000 to 600,000 distinct CDR3 sequences, 30% to 35% detected once.

The source of this sequence is a human donor who donated a stem cell graft to a child with aplastic anemia. V usage is TRBV7-2 and J usage is TRBJ2-1; 9 positions agree with TRBD1. This material consisted of PBMCs from the stem cell graft donor, taken from the stem cell graft. CDR3 region: CASSSGTGFPEQFF. CDR3 in DNA: TGTGCCAGCAGCTCCGGGACAGGGTTTCCTGAGCAGTTCTTC.